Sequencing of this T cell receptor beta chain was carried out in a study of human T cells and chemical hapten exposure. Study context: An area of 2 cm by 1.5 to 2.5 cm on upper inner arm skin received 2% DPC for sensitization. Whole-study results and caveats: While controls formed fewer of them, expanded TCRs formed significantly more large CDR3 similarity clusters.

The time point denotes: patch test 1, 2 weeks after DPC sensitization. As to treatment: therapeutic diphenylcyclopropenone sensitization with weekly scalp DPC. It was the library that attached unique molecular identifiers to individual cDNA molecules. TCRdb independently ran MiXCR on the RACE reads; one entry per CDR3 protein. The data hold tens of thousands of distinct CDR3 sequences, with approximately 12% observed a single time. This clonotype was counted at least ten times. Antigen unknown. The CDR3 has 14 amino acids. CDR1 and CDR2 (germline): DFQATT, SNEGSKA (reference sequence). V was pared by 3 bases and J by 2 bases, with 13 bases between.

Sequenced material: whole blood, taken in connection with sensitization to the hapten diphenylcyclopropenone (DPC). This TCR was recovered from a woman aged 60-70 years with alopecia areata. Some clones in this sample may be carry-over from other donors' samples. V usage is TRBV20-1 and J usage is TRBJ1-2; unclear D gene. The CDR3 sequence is CSASRGNSNYGYTF. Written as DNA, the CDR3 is TGCAGTGCTAGCCGAGGCAATTCCAACTATGGCTACACCTTC.